This T cell receptor beta chain was identified during a study of cytomegalovirus exposure and HLA in healthy donors. Study findings and constraints: CMV serostatus was the sole immune exposure data available. Reported results showed that the classifier diagnosed cytomegalovirus status with high specificity and sensitivity. Researchers reported in a later analysis that common viral pathogens appeared linked to several top clusters.

This clone was counted a few times. Its antigen is not identified. Losses at the gene ends were 5 bases for V and 0 bases for J; bases not matched to a gene: 5. Germline CDR1 is SGHTS and CDR2 is YDEGEE. There are 15 residues in the CDR3. The PCR made use of 60 Vbeta and 13 Jbeta primers. Assay: immunoSEQ multiplex PCR; the TCRdb copy retains only in-frame clones and omits some. Found here are approximately 210,000 clones, around four fifths of them singletons; the top ten hold 9.5% to 13%. Sequencing was carried out using PBMCs. This receptor was obtained from a woman between 45 and 60 years old in good health and CMV-seropositive. V is TRBV5-8 and J is TRBJ1-2; 9 nucleotides match TRBD1. The CDR3 here is CASSTTGGSNYGYTF. Here the CDR3 DNA reads TGTGCCAGCAGTACGACAGGGGGGTCTAACTATGGCTACACCTTC. Looking up the rest from reference TRBV5-8 and TRBJ1-2 gives the full variable domain: EAGVTQSPTHLIKTRGQQATLRCSPISGHTSVYWYQQALGLGLQFLLWYDEGEERNRGNFPPRFSGRQFPNYSSELNVNALELEDSALYLCASSTTGGSNYGYTFGSGTRLTVV.